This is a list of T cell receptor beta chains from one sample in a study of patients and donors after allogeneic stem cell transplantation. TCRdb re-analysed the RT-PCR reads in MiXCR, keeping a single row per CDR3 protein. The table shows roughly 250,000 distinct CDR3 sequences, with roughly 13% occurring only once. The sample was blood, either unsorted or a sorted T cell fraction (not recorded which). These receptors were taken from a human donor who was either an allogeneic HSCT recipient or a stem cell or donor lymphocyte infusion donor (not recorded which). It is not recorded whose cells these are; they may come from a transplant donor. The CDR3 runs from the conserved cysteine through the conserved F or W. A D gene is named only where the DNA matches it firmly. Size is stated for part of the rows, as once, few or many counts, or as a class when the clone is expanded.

cdr3_aa: CAWRQGRATANEKLFF
cdr3_nt: TGTGCCTGGAGGCAGGGCAGGGCCACAGCTAATGAAAAACTGTTTTTT
j_call: TRBJ1-4
d_call: -
clone_size: -
v_call: TRBV30

cdr3_aa: CASRPGYGYTF
cdr3_nt: TGCGCCAGCAGGCCAGGGTATGGCTACACCTTC
j_call: TRBJ1-2
d_call: -
clone_size: -
v_call: TRBV23-1

cdr3_aa: CASSPGLAGGGTDTQYF
cdr3_nt: TGTGCCAGCAGCCCGGGACTAGCGGGAGGTGGCACAGATACGCAGTATTTT
j_call: TRBJ2-3
d_call: TRBD2
clone_size: many
v_call: TRBV9

cdr3_aa: CASSQPRTGNYGYTF
cdr3_nt: TGTGCCAGCAGCCAACCCCGGACAGGGAACTATGGCTACACCTTC
j_call: TRBJ1-2
d_call: TRBD1
clone_size: -
v_call: TRBV3-1

cdr3_aa: CASSLGGQDNEQFF
cdr3_nt: TGCGCCAGCAGCTTGGGGGGCCAAGACAATGAGCAGTTCTTC
j_call: TRBJ2-1
d_call: -
clone_size: -
v_call: TRBV5-1

cdr3_aa: CSVEDIGTQYF
cdr3_nt: TGCAGTGTTGAAGATATAGGGACCCAGTACTTC
j_call: TRBJ2-5
d_call: -
clone_size: many
v_call: TRBV20-1

cdr3_aa: CASSFGYTGELFF
cdr3_nt: TGTGCCAGCAGCTTTGGGTACACCGGGGAGCTGTTTTTT
j_call: TRBJ2-2
d_call: -
clone_size: few
v_call: TRBV11-2

cdr3_aa: CSVGQGASEAFF
cdr3_nt: TGCAGCGTTGGGCAGGGGGCTTCTGAAGCTTTCTTT
j_call: TRBJ1-1
d_call: TRBD1
clone_size: many
v_call: TRBV29-1

cdr3_aa: CASSSGTSGGPSTDTQYF
cdr3_nt: TGTGCCAGCAGTTCCGGGACTAGCGGGGGTCCTAGCACAGATACGCAGTATTTT
j_call: TRBJ2-3
d_call: TRBD2
clone_size: -
v_call: TRBV4-2

cdr3_aa: CASTPTSVAGELFF
cdr3_nt: TGTGCCAGCACCCCGACTAGCGTCGCCGGGGAGCTGTTTTTT
j_call: TRBJ2-2
d_call: TRBD2
clone_size: -
v_call: TRBV7-2

cdr3_aa: CSTNQKTGVYGYTF
cdr3_nt: TGCAGTACTAATCAGAAGACAGGGGTCTATGGCTACACCTTC
j_call: TRBJ1-2
d_call: TRBD1
clone_size: few
v_call: TRBV20-1

cdr3_aa: CAISDGRESYEQYF
cdr3_nt: TGTGCCATCAGTGACGGCAGGGAGTCCTACGAGCAGTACTTC
j_call: TRBJ2-7
d_call: -
clone_size: many
v_call: TRBV10-3

cdr3_aa: CASSLNLAGGNHEQFF
cdr3_nt: TGTGCCAGCAGCTTGAATCTAGCGGGAGGGAATCATGAGCAGTTCTTC
j_call: TRBJ2-1
d_call: TRBD2
clone_size: few
v_call: TRBV5-4

cdr3_aa: CASSPQTGDGAEQYF
cdr3_nt: TGTGCCAGCAGCCCCCAGACAGGGGATGGGGCCGAGCAGTACTTC
j_call: TRBJ2-7
d_call: TRBD1
clone_size: many
v_call: TRBV7-2

cdr3_aa: CSAILTGSEAFF
cdr3_nt: TGCAGCGCCATTCTCACGGGGTCCGAAGCTTTCTTT
j_call: TRBJ1-1
d_call: -
clone_size: many
v_call: TRBV29-1

cdr3_aa: CASFRQIGGLDTEAFF
cdr3_nt: TGTGCCAGCTTCCGCCAAATCGGGGGGCTAGACACTGAAGCTTTCTTT
j_call: TRBJ1-1
d_call: -
clone_size: many
v_call: TRBV6-2/TRBV6-3

cdr3_aa: CASSPRGSGTNIYNEQFF
cdr3_nt: TGTGCCAGCAGCCCCCGGGGTAGCGGGACTAACATATACAATGAGCAGTTCTTC
j_call: TRBJ2-1
d_call: TRBD2
clone_size: -
v_call: TRBV11-2

cdr3_aa: CASSSRQASEAFF
cdr3_nt: TGTGCCAGCAGCTCCAGACAGGCCAGTGAAGCTTTCTTT
j_call: TRBJ1-1
d_call: -
clone_size: few
v_call: TRBV7-2

cdr3_aa: CASSVGAGGAETQYF
cdr3_nt: TGTGCCAGCAGCGTAGGGGCGGGAGGAGCGGAGACCCAGTACTTC
j_call: TRBJ2-5
d_call: TRBD2
clone_size: -
v_call: TRBV9

cdr3_aa: CSASHLEDNYEQYF
cdr3_nt: TGCAGTGCTAGTCACCTCGAGGACAACTACGAGCAGTACTTC
j_call: TRBJ2-7
d_call: -
clone_size: many
v_call: TRBV20-1

cdr3_aa: CASSLSSTRQAFATNEKLFF
cdr3_nt: TGTGCCAGCAGCCTCTCGTCGACCCGACAGGCGTTTGCAACTAATGAAAAACTGTTTTTT
j_call: TRBJ1-4
d_call: -
clone_size: few
v_call: TRBV11-2

cdr3_aa: CSALAGGAYEQYF
cdr3_nt: TGCAGTGCTTTAGCGGGGGGGGCCTACGAGCAGTACTTC
j_call: TRBJ2-7
d_call: TRBD2
clone_size: -
v_call: TRBV20-1

cdr3_aa: CASSLSSTGANVLTF
cdr3_nt: TGTGCCAGCAGCTTAAGTAGCACTGGGGCCAACGTCCTGACTTTC
j_call: TRBJ2-6
d_call: -
clone_size: -
v_call: TRBV7-2

cdr3_aa: CASSWGGDTDTQYF
cdr3_nt: TGTGCCAGCAGTTGGGGGGGAGACACAGATACGCAGTATTTT
j_call: TRBJ2-3
d_call: TRBD2
clone_size: -
v_call: TRBV28

cdr3_aa: CASSQDFRTFSNQPQHF
cdr3_nt: TGCGCCAGCAGCCAAGATTTCAGAACCTTTAGCAATCAGCCCCAGCATTTT
j_call: TRBJ1-5
d_call: -
clone_size: -
v_call: TRBV4-1

cdr3_aa: CASSQDRATSSGRAPGELFF
cdr3_nt: TGTGCCAGCAGCCAAGATAGGGCAACGTCTAGCGGGAGGGCGCCCGGGGAGCTGTTTTTT
j_call: TRBJ2-2
d_call: TRBD2
clone_size: few
v_call: TRBV14

cdr3_aa: CASSLAVAGWEEQYF
cdr3_nt: TGTGCCAGCAGCTTGGCCGTGGCAGGTTGGGAGGAGCAGTACTTC
j_call: TRBJ2-7
d_call: -
clone_size: -
v_call: TRBV5-4

cdr3_aa: CASSQASLRTEAFF
cdr3_nt: TGTGCCAGCAGCCAAGCCAGCCTAAGGACTGAAGCTTTCTTT
j_call: TRBJ1-1
d_call: -
clone_size: few
v_call: TRBV14

cdr3_aa: CSARHGTGSRSPLHF
cdr3_nt: TGCAGTGCTAGACACGGGACAGGGTCACGGTCACCCCTCCACTTT
j_call: TRBJ1-6
d_call: TRBD1
clone_size: -
v_call: TRBV20-1

cdr3_aa: CASSQTGRDEKLFF
cdr3_nt: TGTGCCAGCAGTCAGACAGGAAGAGACGAAAAACTGTTTTTT
j_call: TRBJ1-4
d_call: -
clone_size: few
v_call: TRBV12-3/TRBV12-4

cdr3_aa: CASSQEGLAGGGREQYF
cdr3_nt: TGTGCCAGCAGCCAAGAGGGACTAGCGGGGGGAGGTCGCGAGCAGTACTTC
j_call: TRBJ2-7
d_call: TRBD2
clone_size: few
v_call: TRBV4-2

cdr3_aa: CASSRSGAGGTGELFF
cdr3_nt: TGTGCCAGCAGCCGTTCAGGAGCGGGAGGTACCGGGGAGCTGTTTTTT
j_call: TRBJ2-2
d_call: TRBD2
clone_size: many
v_call: TRBV3-1

cdr3_aa: CASSSPYEQYF
cdr3_nt: TGCGCCAGCAGTTCCCCCTACGAGCAGTACTTC
j_call: TRBJ2-7
d_call: -
clone_size: many
v_call: TRBV4-1

cdr3_aa: CASSHARAGSGEQYF
cdr3_nt: TGTGCCAGCAGCCACGCCCGGGCGGGATCCGGGGAGCAGTACTTC
j_call: TRBJ2-7
d_call: -
clone_size: -
v_call: TRBV3-1

cdr3_aa: CASSGQTETQYF
cdr3_nt: TGTGCCAGCAGTGGACAGACAGAGACCCAGTACTTC
j_call: TRBJ2-5
d_call: -
clone_size: few
v_call: TRBV9

cdr3_aa: CAWSVFGRGDTEAFF
cdr3_nt: TGTGCCTGGAGTGTTTTTGGCCGGGGGGACACTGAAGCTTTCTTT
j_call: TRBJ1-1
d_call: -
clone_size: few
v_call: TRBV30

cdr3_aa: CASSSQRYEQYF
cdr3_nt: TGTGCCAGTAGTTCCCAACGGTACGAGCAGTACTTC
j_call: TRBJ2-7
d_call: -
clone_size: -
v_call: TRBV19

cdr3_aa: CAWSVLRGGSGQYF
cdr3_nt: TGTGCCTGGAGTGTGCTCCGAGGCGGTAGTGGGCAGTACTTC
j_call: TRBJ2-4
d_call: -
clone_size: few
v_call: TRBV30

cdr3_aa: CSARDLGGLAGARELFF
cdr3_nt: TGCAGTGCTAGAGATCTCGGGGGACTAGCGGGGGCCCGGGAGCTGTTTTTT
j_call: TRBJ2-2
d_call: TRBD2
clone_size: few
v_call: TRBV20-1

cdr3_aa: CASSRRPPNTGELFF
cdr3_nt: TGTGCCAGCAGTCGTAGGCCACCGAACACCGGGGAGCTGTTTTTT
j_call: TRBJ2-2
d_call: -
clone_size: -
v_call: TRBV7-2

cdr3_aa: CATSDRSGRSGGERTGELFF
cdr3_nt: TGTGCCACCAGTGATCGTAGCGGGAGGAGTGGAGGTGAACGCACCGGGGAGCTGTTTTTT
j_call: TRBJ2-2
d_call: TRBD2
clone_size: few
v_call: TRBV24-1

cdr3_aa: CASSFGQGATSPLHF
cdr3_nt: TGTGCCAGCAGCTTTGGACAGGGGGCGACTTCACCCCTCCACTTT
j_call: TRBJ1-6
d_call: TRBD1
clone_size: few
v_call: TRBV13

cdr3_aa: CASSSGLAGGFYNEQFF
cdr3_nt: TGTGCCAGCAGCTCTGGACTAGCGGGGGGATTTTACAATGAGCAGTTCTTC
j_call: TRBJ2-1
d_call: TRBD2
clone_size: few
v_call: TRBV11-2

cdr3_aa: CAISTLTDTQYF
cdr3_nt: TGTGCCATCAGTACCCTCACAGATACGCAGTATTTT
j_call: TRBJ2-3
d_call: -
clone_size: many
v_call: TRBV10-3

cdr3_aa: CASRGGGGTEAFF
cdr3_nt: TGTGCCTCGCGTGGGGGCGGGGGCACTGAAGCTTTCTTT
j_call: TRBJ1-1
d_call: -
clone_size: few
v_call: TRBV19

cdr3_aa: CASSPRQGDYNEQFF
cdr3_nt: TGTGCCAGCAGTCCTCGACAGGGGGACTACAATGAGCAGTTCTTC
j_call: TRBJ2-1
d_call: TRBD1
clone_size: few
v_call: TRBV12-3/TRBV12-4